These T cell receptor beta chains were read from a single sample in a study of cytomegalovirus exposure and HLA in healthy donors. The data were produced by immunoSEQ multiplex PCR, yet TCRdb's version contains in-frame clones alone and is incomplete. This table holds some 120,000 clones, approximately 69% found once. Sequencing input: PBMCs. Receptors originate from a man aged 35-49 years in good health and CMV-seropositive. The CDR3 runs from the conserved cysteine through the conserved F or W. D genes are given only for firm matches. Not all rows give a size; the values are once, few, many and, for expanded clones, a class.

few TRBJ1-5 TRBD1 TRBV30 TGTGCCTGGAGTCCCGACAGGGTCAATCAGCCCCAGCATTTT CAWSPDRVNQPQHF
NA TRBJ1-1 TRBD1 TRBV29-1 TGCAGCGTTTTGGGGGACAGACTGAACACTGAAGCTTTCTTT CSVLGDRLNTEAFF
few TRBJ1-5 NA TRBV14 TGTGCCAGCAGCCAAGAAAGGGGACAGCCCCAGCATTTT CASSQERGQPQHF
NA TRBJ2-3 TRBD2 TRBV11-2 TGTGCCAGCAGCTTAGATCAGGGGGGACTAGCCTTAGATACGCAGTATTTT CASSLDQGGLALDTQYF
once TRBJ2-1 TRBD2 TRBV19 TGTGCCAGTAGTACAGGGACTAGCTTTAGCAATGAGCAGTTCTTC CASSTGTSFSNEQFF
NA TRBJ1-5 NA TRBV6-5 TGTGCCAGCAGTTACTCGATCGGAGGGGTGGAGCAGCCCCAGCATTTT CASSYSIGGVEQPQHF
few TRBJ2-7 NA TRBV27 TGTGCCAGCAGTTTGGGGCAAAACTACGAGCAGTACTTC CASSLGQNYEQYF
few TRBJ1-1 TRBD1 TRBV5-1 TGCGCCAGCAGCTTGTTTTTGGGACAGGGTTTTGGGATGAACACTGAAGCTTTCTTT CASSLFLGQGFGMNTEAFF
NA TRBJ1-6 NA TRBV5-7 TGTGCCAGCGCGAAAACAGGGCGCCTCGGGAATTCACCCCTCCACTTT CASAKTGRLGNSPLHF
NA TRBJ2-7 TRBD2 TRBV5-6 TGTGCCAGCAGCCGCGGGAGAGACTACGAGCAGTACTTC CASSRGRDYEQYF
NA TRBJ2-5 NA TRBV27 TGTGCCAGCAGTTTTACAGGGACGGGTCTAGGGAACCCACGGGAGACCCAGTACTTC CASSFTGTGLGNPRETQYF
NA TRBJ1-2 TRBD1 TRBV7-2 TGTGCCAGCAGCCAACTACCGGGACAGGGTAACTATGGCTACACCTTC CASSQLPGQGNYGYTF
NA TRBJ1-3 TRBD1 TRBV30 TGTGCCTGGACCCCCGGGACAGTCGGAAACACCATATATTTT CAWTPGTVGNTIYF
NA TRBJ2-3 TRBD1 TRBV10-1 TGCGCCAGCAGCGGACAGGAGAGCACAGATACGCAGTATTTT CASSGQESTDTQYF
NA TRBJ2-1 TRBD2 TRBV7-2 TGTGCCAGCAGCATAGCCGGGACTAGCGTATTTGGCAATGAGCAGTTCTTC CASSIAGTSVFGNEQFF
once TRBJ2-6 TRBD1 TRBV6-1 TGTGCCAGCAGTGGACGGGACAGGGGGTCTGGGGCCAACGTCCTGACTTTC CASSGRDRGSGANVLTF
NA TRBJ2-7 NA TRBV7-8 TGTGCCAGCAGCTTAGAGGCGGGAACGGCCTACGAGCAGTACTTC CASSLEAGTAYEQYF
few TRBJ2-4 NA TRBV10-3 TGTGCCATCAGTGAGTCGATCAGGGCTGGAAACATTCAGTACTTC CAISESIRAGNIQYF
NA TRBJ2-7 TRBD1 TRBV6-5 TGTGCCAGCAGTTACGTAAGGACAGGGAGCCACGAGCAGTACTTC CASSYVRTGSHEQYF
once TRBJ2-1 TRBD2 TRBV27 TGTGCCAGCACCCTCAGGACTAGCGGGAGCGGGGGGTATGGGAATGAGCAGTTCTTC CASTLRTSGSGGYGNEQFF
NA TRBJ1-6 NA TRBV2 TGTGCCAGCAGTGTCGGGGTATTCAATTCACCCCTCCACTTT CASSVGVFNSPLHF
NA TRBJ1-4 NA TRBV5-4 TGTGCCAGCAGCTTGGGGCCGGGGAATGAAAAACTGTTTTTT CASSLGPGNEKLFF
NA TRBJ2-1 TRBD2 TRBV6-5 TGTGCCAGCAGTTTCCGGGGGAGCGGGGGGGCCAATGAGCAGTTCTTC CASSFRGSGGANEQFF
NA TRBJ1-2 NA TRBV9 TGTGCCAGCAGCGGGCCGGGCTACACCTTC CASSGPGYTF
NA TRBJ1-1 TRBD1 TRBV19 TGTGCCAGTAGTATAACCCGGGACAGGGGAGGTGAAGCTTTCTTT CASSITRDRGGEAFF
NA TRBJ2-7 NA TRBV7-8 TGTGCCAGCACTAGCACAGGGCGACACTACGAGCAGTACTTC CASTSTGRHYEQYF
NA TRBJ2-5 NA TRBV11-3 TGTGCCAGTGCGCAGGGGAGGGCCTCAGAGACCCAGTACTTC CASAQGRASETQYF
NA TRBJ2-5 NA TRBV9 TGTGCCAGCAGCGTAGCCCGGACACCACAAGAGACCCAGTACTTC CASSVARTPQETQYF
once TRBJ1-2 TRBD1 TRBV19 TGTGCCAGTACCGATCAAAGTGGCCAGGGGGCGAAGGGCTACACCTTC CASTDQSGQGAKGYTF
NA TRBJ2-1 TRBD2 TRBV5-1 TGCGCCAGCAGCTTGGGGGCGGGGGTGGCGCGCGAGCAGTTCTTC CASSLGAGVAREQFF
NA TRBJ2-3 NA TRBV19 TGTGCCAGTAGTATGGGACTCGTACCCACAGATACGCAGTATTTT CASSMGLVPTDTQYF
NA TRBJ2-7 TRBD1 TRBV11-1 TGTGCCAGCAGCTTAGACAGGGGGCTGTACGAGCAGTACTTC CASSLDRGLYEQYF
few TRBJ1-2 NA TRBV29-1 TGCAGCGCCGGGGTTGGGTTGGCTTATGGCTACACCTTC CSAGVGLAYGYTF